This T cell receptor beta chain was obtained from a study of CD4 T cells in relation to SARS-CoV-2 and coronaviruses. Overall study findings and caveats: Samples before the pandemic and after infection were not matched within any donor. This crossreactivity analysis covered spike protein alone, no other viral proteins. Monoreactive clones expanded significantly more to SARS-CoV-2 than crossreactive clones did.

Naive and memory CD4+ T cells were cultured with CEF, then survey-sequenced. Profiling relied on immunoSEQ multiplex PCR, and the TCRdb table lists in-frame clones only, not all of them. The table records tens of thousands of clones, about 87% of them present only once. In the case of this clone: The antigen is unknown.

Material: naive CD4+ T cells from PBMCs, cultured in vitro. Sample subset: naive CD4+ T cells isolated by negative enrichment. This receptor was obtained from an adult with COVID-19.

Written as DNA, the CDR3 is TGTGCCAGCAGCCCTCGACTCGTCCGTCGGGATCGGGCCTACGAGCAGTACTTC. It codes for CASSPRLVRRDRAYEQYF. The chain combines TRBV7-8 with TRBJ2-7; D may be TRBD2 (5 bases). This CDR3 comprises 18 residues. The germline V and J ends were trimmed by 5 bases and 2 bases, with 25 bases remaining between them. Germline V gene data show CDR1 as SGHVS and CDR2 as FQNEAQ.